This T cell receptor beta chain was obtained from a study of siplizumab effects on memory and regulatory T cells. This CDR3 spans 13 amino acids. Germline V gives CDR1 SGHDT, CDR2 YYEEEE. V was pared by 2 bases and J by 3 bases, with 6 bases between. Study-wide results and caveats: Memory cells seemed less diverse than naive T cells, which seemed major alloresponse contributors.

Libraries were prepared by immunoSEQ multiplex PCR; TCRdb keeps only in-frame clonotypes and omits some of them. Of over 100,000 clones in the sample, approximately 90% were seen once. Remarks on this clone: Its antigen is as yet unknown.

The chain couples TRBV5-6 to TRBJ2-1; the D is unclear. This TCR was sampled from a human donor in good health. The sample consisted of CD4+ T cells sorted from blood. This CDR3 is CASSFNNYNEQFF. The CDR3 DNA follows: TGTGCCAGCAGCTTTAATAACTACAATGAGCAGTTCTTC.